Below are 15 T cell receptor beta chains sequenced from a single sample in a study of ipilimumab plus nivolumab after autologous stem cell transplantation. Generated by immunoSEQ multiplex PCR, the TCRdb table keeps only in-frame clones and is missing some. Among approximately 5,300 clones listed, about 63% were seen once. Sequencing was performed on PBMCs, taken in a trial of ipilimumab plus nivolumab as post-transplant consolidation. These receptors originate from a male donor with multiple myeloma.

The chain is built from TRBV7-2 and TRBJ2-4; 7 nucleotides line up with TRBD1. After removal of 6 bases from V and 0 bases from J, the junction contained 8 bases not matched to a gene. CDR3 length equals 16 residues. In germline, CDR1 is SGHTA, CDR2 FQGNSA. CDR3 loop: CASSRTYRGAKNIQYF. As DNA, the CDR3 is TGTGCCAGCAGTCGAACCTACAGGGGAGCCAAAAACATTCAGTACTTC. The complete variable domain, with remaining parts taken from reference TRBV7-2 and TRBJ2-4, reads GAGVSQSPSNKVTEKGKDVELRCDPISGHTALYWYRQSLGQGLEFLIYFQGNSAPDKSGLPSDRFSAERTGGSVSTLTIQRTQQEDSAVYLCASSRTYRGAKNIQYFGAGTRLSVL.

This clone has a single count. The chain carries TRBV6-1 and TRBJ2-5, with TRBD1 matching 7 bases. The better agreement between TRBJ2-7 and the DNA end casts doubt on the J call. The CDR3 length is 16 residues. Germline CDR1 and CDR2: MNHNS and SASEGT. Here the CDR3 reads CASSVADRAFPYEQYF. The CDR3 region has the DNA TGTGCCAGCAGTGTAGCCGACAGGGCCTTCCCCTACGAGCAGTACTTC.

The J gene is TRBJ2-3, the V gene TRBV10-2, with no clear D. Germline V gives CDR1 WSHSY, CDR2 SAAADI. The CDR3 length is 10 residues. The V end was cut by 7 bases, the J end by 4 bases, with 3 bases between. The CDR3 loop is CASKADTQYF. In DNA, the CDR3 is TGCGCCAGCAAGGCAGATACGCAGTATTTT.

V and J are TRBV5-1 and TRBJ2-4, with D perhaps TRBD1 or TRBD2 (5 bases each). The CDR3 spans 17 residues. The germline V gene encodes CDR1 SGHRS and CDR2 YFSETQ. V lost 4 bases to trimming and J lost 0 bases, with 17 bases between them. CDR3 region: CASSHGTGSLAKNIQYF. DNA of the CDR3: TGCGCCAGCAGCCATGGGACGGGGTCACTAGCCAAAAACATTCAGTACTTC.

The chain couples TRBV19 to TRBJ2-7, with 10 bases that match TRBD2. V was clipped by 4 bases and J by 1 base; unmatched bases: 4. CDR1 and CDR2 (germline): LNHDA, SQIVND (reference sequence). This CDR3 region has 15 residues. CDR3: CASSTTSGPSYEQYF. The CDR3 nucleotides read TGTGCCAGTAGTACGACTAGCGGGCCGTCCTACGAGCAGTACTTC.

This clone was seen once. V and J are TRBV7-2 and TRBJ2-1, with D uncertain. The ends were cut back, 1 base at V and 6 bases at J, with 7 bases in the middle. Germline-derived CDR1 and CDR2 are SGHTA and FQGNSA. There are 13 residues in the CDR3. The CDR3 sequence is CASSLGMFNEQFF. The CDR3 DNA reads as TGTGCCAGCAGCTTAGGAATGTTCAATGAGCAGTTCTTC.

This chain joins TRBV9 and TRBJ1-6, with 10 bases matching TRBD1. CDR1 is SGDLS and CDR2 is YYNGEE in the germline V gene. V lost 3 bases and J lost 7; bases outside the gene matches: 7. The CDR3 sequence is 16 residues long. The CDR3 bases are TGTGCCAGCAGCGCCTCCGGGACAGGGGTCAATTCACCCCTCCACTTT. Amino acid sequence: CASSASGTGVNSPLHF.

The rearrangement joins TRBV27 to TRBJ2-3; perhaps TRBD2 as D (6 bases). V shed 0 bases and J shed 4 bases, with 8 bases lying between them. Germline values: CDR1 MNHEY, CDR2 SMNVEV (reference sequence). This CDR3 region has 14 residues. CDR3 nucleotide sequence: TGTGCCAGCAGTTTATCGGAGGGGTCAGATACGCAGTATTTT. Protein sequence: CASSLSEGSDTQYF.

This chain uses TRBV6-6 with TRBJ2-2, with D perhaps TRBD2 (6 bases). Germline CDR1 and CDR2: MNHNY and SVGAGI (reference sequence). With 5 bases removed from V and 4 bases from J, the gap between germline ends came to 11 bases. This CDR3 has 14 residues. For the CDR3, the DNA is TGTGCCAGCAGTAATAGCGGTTCCACCGGGGAGCTGTTTTTT. It translates to CASSNSGSTGELFF.

The chain links TRBV10-3 to TRBJ1-5; no clear D gene. V gave up 2 bases and J gave up 4 bases, with 9 bases separating them. The CDR3 sequence is 14 residues long. Per germline, CDR1 ENHRY and CDR2 SYGVKD. The CDR3, as DNA: TGTGCCATCAGTGAGGGAGGCAGTAATCAGCCCCAGCATTTT. Its translation is CAISEGGSNQPQHF.

The chain has TRBV7-9 and TRBJ1-2; TRBD1 aligns across 10 bases. Germline V lookup: CDR1 SEHNR, CDR2 FQNEAQ (reference sequence). The CDR3 is 15 amino acids. Trimming at V came to 7 bases and at J to 8 bases, leaving 13 bases not matched to a gene. In DNA, the CDR3 is TGTGCCAGCACCCTTGACAGGGGGCCGGGCGGGGGCTACACCTTC. This encodes CASTLDRGPGGGYTF.

V is TRBV19 and J is TRBJ2-3, with TRBD2 as a possible D gene (6 bases). Per germline, CDR1 LNHDA and CDR2 SQIVND (reference sequence). V dropped 9 bases and J dropped 3 bases, with 19 bases sitting between them. There are 15 residues in the CDR3. The CDR3: CASSTGGTTTDTQYF. The CDR3 DNA reads TGTGCCAGCTCTACCGGGGGAACTACTACAGATACGCAGTATTTT.

This clone was counted once. This chain connects TRBV7-9 to TRBJ1-1, with D tentatively TRBD1 (6 bases). Trimming cost V 1 base and J 8 bases, with 17 bases left between them. This CDR3 is 15 amino acids long. Per germline, CDR1 SEHNR and CDR2 FQNEAQ (reference sequence). The DNA for the CDR3 is TGTGCCAGCAGCTTAGACTCGGGGGGCGGGGGCGAAGCTTTCTTT. It is translated as CASSLDSGGGGEAFF.

The chain uses TRBV4-3 and TRBJ1-2; D is perhaps TRBD1 (5 bases). The V end was cut by 1 base, the J end by 4 bases, with 13 bases between. The CDR3 totals 15 residues. The germline gives CDR1 LGHNA, CDR2 YSLEER. In nucleotides, the CDR3 is TGCGCCAGCAGCCAAGGAGCGGGGGTAGGCTATGGCTACACCTTC. Its protein is CASSQGAGVGYGYTF.

This clone has just a few counts. The rearrangement links TRBV19 to TRBJ1-1; unclear D gene. Germline V CDR1 and CDR2: LNHDA, SQIVND (reference sequence). The CDR3 consists of 11 residues. V shed 8 bases and J shed 1 base, with 5 bases lying between them. CDR3 DNA sequence: TGTGCCAGTGGCCCGAACACTGAAGCTTTCTTT. It is translated as CASGPNTEAFF.